The rows below give T cell receptor beta chains drawn from one sample of a study of identical twins. TCRdb ran MiXCR on the 5' RACE reads and lists one entry per CDR3 protein. Among under 250,000 distinct CDR3 sequences, 7% to 8.5% were seen once, and the ten largest hold approximately 5.4%. These same data were also listed under a study on yellow fever vaccine responses in identical twins.

The material sequenced was CD8+ T cells sorted from blood. These receptors originate from a woman aged 18-35 years in good health. The CDR3 runs from the conserved cysteine through the conserved F or W. The order of the fields is J gene, V gene, D gene, clone size, CDR3 DNA, CDR3 protein. The D gene is left open where the match is weak. Some rows mark clone size as missing; the rest say once, few, many or name a class of expanded clone.

TRBJ2-3	TRBV2	.	many	TGTGCCAGCAGATCGGAACCCTCGGGGACTTCGAAGGCAGATACGCAGTATTTT	CASRSEPSGTSKADTQYF
TRBJ1-2	TRBV27	.	.	TGTGCCAGCAGTTTATCATGGTTGACAGCCGACGTCTATGGCTACACCTTC	CASSLSWLTADVYGYTF
TRBJ1-2	TRBV5-1	.	many	TGCGCCAGCAGCGCAAAGGGGGTTGAGGGCTACACCTTC	CASSAKGVEGYTF
TRBJ1-1	TRBV5-1	.	many	TGCGCCAGCAGCTTGGAGGCGACACCGAACACTGAAGCTTTCTTT	CASSLEATPNTEAFF
TRBJ2-7	TRBV7-2	.	.	TGTGCCAGCAGCTTAGGTGTGCGGGCCTCCTACGAGCAGTACTTC	CASSLGVRASYEQYF
TRBJ2-1	TRBV20-1	.	many	TGCAGTGCTCAACAGGACAATGAGCAGTTCTTC	CSAQQDNEQFF
TRBJ2-5	TRBV24-1	.	few	TGTGCCACCAGTGATACCCGAGCGGAAATGGAAGAGACCCAGTACTTC	CATSDTRAEMEETQYF
TRBJ2-1	TRBV24-1	TRBD1	few	TGTGCCACCAGTGAGGGGACAGGGGTTGAGCAGTTCTTC	CATSEGTGVEQFF
TRBJ2-7	TRBV27	TRBD1	.	TGTGCCAGCAGTTTCGGGACAGGCCTATACGAGCAGTACTTC	CASSFGTGLYEQYF
TRBJ2-1	TRBV10-3	TRBD1	few	TGTGCCATCAGTGAGACGGACAGGGGCTACAATGAGCAGTTCTTC	CAISETDRGYNEQFF
TRBJ2-1	TRBV28	.	few	TGTGCCAGCAGTTTTAGGCCCGACAATGAGCAGTTCTTC	CASSFRPDNEQFF
TRBJ2-1	TRBV20-1	TRBD2	.	TGCAGTGCTAGAGACCCAAAATCAGAGCGGGAGTTATACAATGAGCAGTTCTTC	CSARDPKSERELYNEQFF
TRBJ2-1	TRBV25-1	.	many	TGTGCCAGCAGTTACGGGAACAATGAGCAGTTCTTC	CASSYGNNEQFF
TRBJ1-4	TRBV5-1	.	.	TGCGCCAGCAGCTTGGAAGGATCGGGGGCCAATGAAAAACTGTTTTTT	CASSLEGSGANEKLFF
TRBJ1-1	TRBV19	.	.	TGTGCCAGTAGTATTTGGGGCGCCGGGTACACTGAAGCTTTCTTT	CASSIWGAGYTEAFF
TRBJ2-1	TRBV5-1	TRBD2	many	TGCGCCAGCTTCACTAGCGGGAGAAGCGATGAGCAGTTCTTC	CASFTSGRSDEQFF
TRBJ1-1	TRBV5-1	.	.	TGCGCCAGCAGCCCCGGGACGGCGGGGTTTTGGAACACTGAAGCTTTCTTT	CASSPGTAGFWNTEAFF
TRBJ1-1	TRBV5-1	TRBD1	many	TGCGCCAGCAGCTGGACTGGGACAGCTGAAGCTTTCTTT	CASSWTGTAEAFF
TRBJ2-5	TRBV20-1	TRBD2	.	TGCAGTGCCCCGGGACTAGCGGGAACGGAGACCCAGTACTTC	CSAPGLAGTETQYF
TRBJ2-1	TRBV11-2	.	.	TGTGCCAGCAGCCCGCGCCCGCCCCGAGAGCAGTTCTTC	CASSPRPPREQFF
TRBJ1-3	TRBV7-9	.	few	TGTGCCAGCAGCGACGACTGGGGATCGGGAAACACCATATATTTT	CASSDDWGSGNTIYF
TRBJ2-1	TRBV12-3/TRBV12-4	TRBD1	few	TGTGCCAGCAGTTTACCACCGGGACAGGTTTTGGACAATGAGCAGTTCTTC	CASSLPPGQVLDNEQFF
TRBJ2-1	TRBV15	.	.	TGTGCCACCAGCAGAGATACCCAATCCGCGGTACCCTACAATGAGCAGTTCTTC	CATSRDTQSAVPYNEQFF
TRBJ2-1	TRBV7-7	.	.	TGTGCCAGCAGCTTAGGACCAGGATCCTCCTACAATGAGCAGTTCTTC	CASSLGPGSSYNEQFF
TRBJ1-2	TRBV12-3/TRBV12-4	.	many	TGTGCCAGCAGTCCCGCCGGGGAGGGGATCGACTATGGCTACACCTTC	CASSPAGEGIDYGYTF
TRBJ2-1	TRBV6-6	.	few	TGTGCCAGCAGTTACTCGACCAATGAGCAGTTCTTC	CASSYSTNEQFF
TRBJ2-1	TRBV10-3	TRBD2	few	TGTGCCAGCCATGGGACTAGCGGCTACAATGAGCAGTTCTTC	CASHGTSGYNEQFF
TRBJ1-4	TRBV6-1	TRBD1	few	TGTGCCAGCAGCCTTCCAGGGGGTTCTAATGAAAAACTGTTTTTT	CASSLPGGSNEKLFF
TRBJ2-3	TRBV20-1	.	.	TGCAGTGCTAGAGGGCCGGCGGCACAAAGCACAGATACGCAGTATTTT	CSARGPAAQSTDTQYF
TRBJ2-1	TRBV6-5	TRBD2	.	TGTGCCAGCAGTTACGCGGGACTAGCGGCTCCGAGGAATGAGCAGTTCTTC	CASSYAGLAAPRNEQFF
TRBJ2-4	TRBV29-1	TRBD1	many	TGCAGCGTGATACCCGGGACAGCGGAAAACATTCAGTACTTC	CSVIPGTAENIQYF
TRBJ1-4	TRBV19	.	.	TGTGCCAGTAGCACCGACAGACTTAATGAAAAACTGTTTTTT	CASSTDRLNEKLFF
TRBJ2-1	TRBV29-1	TRBD1	once	TGCAGCGTTGATGACAGGGGGAATGAGCAGTTCTTC	CSVDDRGNEQFF
TRBJ2-5	TRBV4-1	.	many	TGCGCCAGCAGCCAAGAATGGCCCTCCGCTGGAGAGACCCAGTACTTC	CASSQEWPSAGETQYF
TRBJ2-1	TRBV20-1	.	.	TGCAGTGCCACCCCCGGTTCGGAAAGCTCCTACAATGAGCAGTTCTTC	CSATPGSESSYNEQFF
TRBJ1-1	TRBV19	.	few	TGTGCCAGTAGTATAGCGGTGAACACTGAAGCTTTCTTT	CASSIAVNTEAFF
TRBJ2-5	TRBV28	.	.	TGTGCCAGCAGTTCCGAAAATAAGGAGACCCAGTACTTC	CASSSENKETQYF
TRBJ2-3	TRBV12-3/TRBV12-4	.	many	TGTGCCAGCACCCCAGGGGGGGCTAGCACAGATACGCAGTATTTT	CASTPGGASTDTQYF
TRBJ2-1	TRBV20-1	.	few	TGCAGTGCTAGAGAGGGCGGTGGGCAAAATCGGTACAATGAGCAGTTCTTC	CSAREGGGQNRYNEQFF
TRBJ2-3	TRBV7-9	.	many	TGTGCCAGCAGCTGGGGTCCAGATACGCAGTATTTT	CASSWGPDTQYF
TRBJ2-1	TRBV7-8	TRBD2	few	TGTGCCAGCAGCTTTCGTCGAGCGGGAGTTGAAGAGCAGTTCTTC	CASSFRRAGVEEQFF
TRBJ2-1	TRBV15	TRBD2	.	TGTGCCACCAGCACCGGGGGGGATGAGCAGTTCTTC	CATSTGGDEQFF
TRBJ2-3	TRBV20-1	.	few	TGCAGTGGGAGGGGGGGGAGCACAGATACGCAGTATTTT	CSGRGGSTDTQYF